This T cell receptor beta chain came from a study of immune evolution from preneoplasia to lung adenocarcinoma. Study results and limitations: Normal lung had highest clonality; later lesions appeared denser, more diverse. KRAS-mutant nodules had the highest T cell clonality.

Nucleic acids came from premalignant or tumor cells enriched by macro-dissection. Germline V lookup: CDR1 KGHSH, CDR2 LQKENI. The CDR3 length is 15 residues. Trimming removed 6 bases at V and 8 bases at J, with 20 bases between. Data came from immunoSEQ multiplex PCR; TCRdb stores just in-frame clones and leaves some out. The sample includes 7,500 to 10,000 clones, about three quarters of them seen just once. As concerns this clone: What it binds is not known.

The V and J genes are TRBV18 and TRBJ2-1; perhaps TRBD1 as D (5 bases). The sequence came from a person aged 70 to 85 with lung adenocarcinoma. Some clones in this sample may be carry-over from other donors' samples. What was sequenced was FFPE minimally invasive lung adenocarcinoma tissue. Written as DNA, the CDR3 is TGTGCCAGCTCTTCGTACAGGACAAATCTCCATGAGCAGTTCTTC. Translating gives CASSSYRTNLHEQFF.